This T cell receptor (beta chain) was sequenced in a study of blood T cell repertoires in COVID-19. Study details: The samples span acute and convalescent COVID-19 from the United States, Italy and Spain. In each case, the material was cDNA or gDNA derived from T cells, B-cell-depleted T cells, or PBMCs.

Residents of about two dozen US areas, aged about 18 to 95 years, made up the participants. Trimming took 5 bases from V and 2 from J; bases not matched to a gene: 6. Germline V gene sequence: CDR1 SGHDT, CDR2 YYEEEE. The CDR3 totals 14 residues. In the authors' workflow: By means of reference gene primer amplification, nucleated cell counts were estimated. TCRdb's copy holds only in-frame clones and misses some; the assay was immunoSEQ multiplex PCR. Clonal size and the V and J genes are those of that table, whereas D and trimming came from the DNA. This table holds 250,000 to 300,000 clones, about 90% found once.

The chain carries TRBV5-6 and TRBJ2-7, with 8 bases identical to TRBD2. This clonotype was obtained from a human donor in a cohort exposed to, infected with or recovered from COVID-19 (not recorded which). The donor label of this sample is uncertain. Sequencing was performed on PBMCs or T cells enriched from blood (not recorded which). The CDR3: CASRQRGLPYEQYF. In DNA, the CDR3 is TGTGCCAGCAGGCAGCGGGGGTTACCCTACGAGCAGTACTTC.